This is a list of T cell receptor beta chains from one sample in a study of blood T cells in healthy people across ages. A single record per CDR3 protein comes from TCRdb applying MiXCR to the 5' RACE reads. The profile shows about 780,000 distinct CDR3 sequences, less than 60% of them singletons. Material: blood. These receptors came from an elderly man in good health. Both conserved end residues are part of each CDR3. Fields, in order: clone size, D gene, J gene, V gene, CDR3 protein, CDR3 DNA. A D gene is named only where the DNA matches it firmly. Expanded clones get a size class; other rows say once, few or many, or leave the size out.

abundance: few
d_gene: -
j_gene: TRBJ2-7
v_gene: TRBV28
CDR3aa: CASSYLGSDAYEQYF
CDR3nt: TGTGCCAGCAGTTACCTCGGATCGGATGCTTACGAGCAGTACTTC

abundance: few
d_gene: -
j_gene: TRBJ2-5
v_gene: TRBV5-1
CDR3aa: CASSLGAGSEETQYF
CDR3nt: TGCGCCAGCAGCTTGGGGGCAGGGTCAGAAGAGACCCAGTACTTC

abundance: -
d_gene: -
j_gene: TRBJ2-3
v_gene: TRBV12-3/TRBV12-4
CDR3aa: CASRPDRASTDTQYF
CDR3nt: TGTGCCAGCAGGCCGGACAGAGCTAGCACAGATACGCAGTATTTT

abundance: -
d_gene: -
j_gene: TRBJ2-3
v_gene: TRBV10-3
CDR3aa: CAISVGMGDTQYF
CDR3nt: TGTGCCATCAGTGTTGGGATGGGGGATACGCAGTATTTT

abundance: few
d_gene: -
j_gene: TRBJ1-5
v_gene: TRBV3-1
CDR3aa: CASSQPSVSEPQHF
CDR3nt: TGTGCCAGCAGCCAGCCCTCGGTATCGGAGCCCCAGCATTTT

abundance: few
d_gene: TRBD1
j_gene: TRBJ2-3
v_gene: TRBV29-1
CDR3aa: CSVGTGSGDTQYF
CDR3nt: TGCAGCGTAGGGACAGGGAGCGGAGATACGCAGTATTTT

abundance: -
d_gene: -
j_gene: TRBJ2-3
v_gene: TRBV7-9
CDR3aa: CASSLAGRELVADTQYF
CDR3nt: TGTGCCAGCAGCTTGGCGGGCAGGGAACTAGTAGCAGATACGCAGTATTTT

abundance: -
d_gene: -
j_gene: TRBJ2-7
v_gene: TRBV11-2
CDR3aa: CASSFYAGNSYEQYF
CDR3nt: TGTGCCAGCAGCTTTTATGCGGGGAACTCCTACGAGCAGTACTTC

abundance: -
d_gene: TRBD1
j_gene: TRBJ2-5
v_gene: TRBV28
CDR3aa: CASTWDRGAYETQYF
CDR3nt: TGTGCCAGCACCTGGGACAGGGGGGCGTATGAGACCCAGTACTTC

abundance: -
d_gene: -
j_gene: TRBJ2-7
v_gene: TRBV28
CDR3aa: CASTGRHSYEQYF
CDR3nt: TGTGCCAGCACAGGACGGCATTCCTACGAGCAGTACTTC

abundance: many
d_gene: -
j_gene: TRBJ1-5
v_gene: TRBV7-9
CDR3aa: CASSSGTLSNQPQHF
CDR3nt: TGTGCCAGCAGCTCCGGGACATTAAGCAATCAGCCCCAGCATTTT

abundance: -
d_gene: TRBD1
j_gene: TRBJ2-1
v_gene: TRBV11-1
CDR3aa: CASSLRTGSYNEQFF
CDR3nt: TGTGCCAGCAGCTTAAGGACAGGGAGCTACAATGAGCAGTTCTTC

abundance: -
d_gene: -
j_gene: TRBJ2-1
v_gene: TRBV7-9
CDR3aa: CASSLGVGGDEQFF
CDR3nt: TGTGCCAGCAGCTTAGGGGTTGGGGGCGATGAGCAGTTCTTC

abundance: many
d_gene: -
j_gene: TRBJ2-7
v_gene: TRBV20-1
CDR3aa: CSARDPERAGYEQYF
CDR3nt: TGCAGTGCTAGAGATCCTGAGAGGGCCGGGTACGAGCAGTACTTC

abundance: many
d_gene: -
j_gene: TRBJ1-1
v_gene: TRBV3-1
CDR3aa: CASSQVMDTEAFF
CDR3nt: TGTGCCAGCAGCCAAGTTATGGACACTGAAGCTTTCTTT

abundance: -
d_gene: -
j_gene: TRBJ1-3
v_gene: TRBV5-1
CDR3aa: CASSLGQANGNTIYF
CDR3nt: TGCGCCAGCAGCTTGGGACAGGCTAACGGAAACACCATATATTTT

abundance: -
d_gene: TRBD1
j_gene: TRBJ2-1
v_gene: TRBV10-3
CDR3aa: CAISVARGTGDNEQFF
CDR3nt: TGTGCCATCAGTGTGGCACGGGGGACAGGGGACAATGAGCAGTTCTTC

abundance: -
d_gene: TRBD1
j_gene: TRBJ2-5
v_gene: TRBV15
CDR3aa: CATSRPGQGSETQYF
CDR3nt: TGTGCCACCAGCAGACCAGGACAGGGTTCGGAGACCCAGTACTTC

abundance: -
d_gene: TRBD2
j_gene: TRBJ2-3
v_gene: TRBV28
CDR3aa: CASSLSGGDTDTQYF
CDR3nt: TGTGCCAGCAGCTTGTCTGGGGGGGACACAGATACGCAGTATTTT

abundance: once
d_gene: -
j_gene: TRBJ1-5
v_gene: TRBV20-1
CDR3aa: CSGGTAAGGNQPQHF
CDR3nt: TGCAGTGGTGGAACGGCGGCCGGGGGCAATCAGCCCCAGCATTTT

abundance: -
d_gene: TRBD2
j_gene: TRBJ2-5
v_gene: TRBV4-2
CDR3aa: CASSQEATSGRETQYF
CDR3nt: TGTGCCAGCAGCCAAGAAGCGACTAGCGGCCGAGAGACCCAGTACTTC

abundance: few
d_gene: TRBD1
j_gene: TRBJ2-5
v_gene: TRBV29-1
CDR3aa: CSVEDSGTGWETQYF
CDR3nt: TGCAGCGTTGAAGACTCCGGGACAGGGTGGGAGACCCAGTACTTC

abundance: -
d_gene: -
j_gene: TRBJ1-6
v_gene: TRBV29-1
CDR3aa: CSVRTGTYSPLHF
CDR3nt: TGCAGCGTTCGAACAGGGACCTACTCACCCCTCCACTTT

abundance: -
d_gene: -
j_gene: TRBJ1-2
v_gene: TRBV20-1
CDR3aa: CSAPGAARYGYTF
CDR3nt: TGCAGTGCCCCCGGGGCAGCTCGCTATGGCTACACCTTC

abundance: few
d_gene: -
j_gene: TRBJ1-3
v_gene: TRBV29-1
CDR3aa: CSVEDTGGNTIYF
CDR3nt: TGCAGCGTTGAAGATACAGGAGGAAACACCATATATTTT

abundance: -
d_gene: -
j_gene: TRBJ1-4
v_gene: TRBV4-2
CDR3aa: CASSHPRTRPRATNEKLFF
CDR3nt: TGTGCCAGCAGCCACCCCCGAACCCGGCCCCGGGCAACTAATGAAAAACTGTTTTTT

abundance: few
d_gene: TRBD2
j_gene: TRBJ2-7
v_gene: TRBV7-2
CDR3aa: CASSYLAVPTEQYF
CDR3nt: TGTGCCAGCAGCTACCTAGCGGTACCTACGGAGCAGTACTTC

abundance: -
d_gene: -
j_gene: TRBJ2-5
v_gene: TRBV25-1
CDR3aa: CASRESTGKETQYF
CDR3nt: TGTGCCAGCAGGGAATCAACAGGGAAAGAGACCCAGTACTTC

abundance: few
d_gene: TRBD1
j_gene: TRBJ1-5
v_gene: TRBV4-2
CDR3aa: CASSQVMGQGANQPQHF
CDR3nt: TGTGCCAGCAGCCAAGTAATGGGACAGGGCGCCAATCAGCCCCAGCATTTT

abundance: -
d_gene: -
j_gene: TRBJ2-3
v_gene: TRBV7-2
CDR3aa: CASKGGPSSGTDAQYF
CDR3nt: TGTGCCAGCAAGGGCGGTCCGAGTAGTGGCACAGATGCGCAGTATTTT

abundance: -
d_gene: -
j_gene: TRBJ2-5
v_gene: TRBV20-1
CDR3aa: CSARQGEVWETQYF
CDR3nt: TGCAGTGCTAGACAGGGTGAGGTCTGGGAGACCCAGTACTTC